This passage covers 29 T cell receptor beta chains from one sample sequenced in a study of blood T cell repertoires in COVID-19. Profiling relied on immunoSEQ multiplex PCR, and the TCRdb table lists in-frame clones only, not all of them. The data show about 260,000 clones, around 90% seen once. The specimen was peripheral blood. These receptors originate from a human donor in a cohort sampled during active COVID-19.

This chain links TRBV7-9 with TRBJ2-7; possibly TRBD1 for D (6 bases). The CDR3 runs 12 residues. Germline V gene data show CDR1 as SEHNR and CDR2 as FQNEAQ (reference sequence). Trimming shortened V by 5 bases and J by 7 bases, and 12 bases separated the two germline ends. DNA of the CDR3: TGTGCCAGCAGCCAGGGGACAAGGGAGCAGTACTTC. It codes for CASSQGTREQYF.

This clone came up a few times. The genes are TRBV3-1 (or the pseudogene TRBV3-2) and TRBJ2-7; 8 positions match TRBD2. With 2 bases clipped from V and 4 bases from J, the junction kept 1 base outside the gene matches. The germline CDR1 and CDR2 sequences are LGHDT and YNNKEL (reference sequence). The CDR3 loop spans 13 amino acids. DNA of the CDR3: TGTGCCAGCAGCCAACGCGGGGGGTACGAGCAGTACTTC. As protein: CASSQRGGYEQYF.

The CDR3 sequence: CASTRSGGGYTF. For the CDR3, the DNA is TGTGCCAGCACCCGATCAGGGGGTGGCTACACCTTC. This sequence joins TRBV6-5 and TRBJ1-2; 7 bases are a match to TRBD1. CDR3 length: 12 amino acids. The germline gives CDR1 MNHEY, CDR2 SVGAGI. V shed 7 bases and J 7 bases; nucleotides not matched to a gene: 6.

The rearrangement joins TRBV19 to TRBJ1-1; weak D call: TRBD1 (5 bases). The CDR3 sequence is 14 residues long. Trimming pared 5 bases from V and 1 base from J, leaving 11 bases between. The germline V gene encodes CDR1 LNHDA and CDR2 SQIVND (reference sequence). For the CDR3, the DNA is TGTGCCAGTAGTTCGGGTGGGGCGAACACTGAAGCTTTCTTT. It yields the protein CASSSGGANTEAFF.

The chain carries TRBV2 and TRBJ2-5; possibly TRBD2 for D (5 bases). The CDR3 is 12 residues long. The germline gives CDR1 SNHLY, CDR2 FYNNEI. V lost 7 bases and J lost 2, with 8 bases in between. The CDR3 is CASMSGQETQYF. CDR3 bases: TGTGCCAGCATGAGCGGACAAGAGACCCAGTACTTC.

This clone was observed a single time. This chain links TRBV12-3 or TRBV12-4 with TRBJ1-2; D unresolved. V lost 6 bases and J lost 10, with 18 bases in between. The CDR3 has 13 amino acids. The CDR3 here is CASRSLGTRDYTF. As DNA, the CDR3 is TGTGCCAGCAGGTCCCTTGGAACGAGGGACTACACCTTC.

This clone was found once. The rearrangement links TRBV6-1 to TRBJ1-5; possible D gene TRBD1, 5 bases. The CDR3 spans 14 residues. Germline V gives CDR1 MNHNS, CDR2 SASEGT. The V end was cut by 1 base, the J end by 4 bases, with 8 bases between. The CDR3 DNA is TGTGCCAGCAGTGAAGTGCCAGGGAATCAGCCCCAGCATTTT. Translated: CASSEVPGNQPQHF.

The V and J genes are TRBV15 and TRBJ1-6; 10 bases map to TRBD1. The CDR3 is 19 residues long. Germline V CDR1 and CDR2: LNHNV, YYDKDF (reference sequence). V shed 0 bases and J 4 bases; nucleotides not matched to a gene: 9. CDR3 region: CATSREDRGPSGYNSPLHF. Here the CDR3 DNA reads TGTGCCACCAGCAGAGAAGACAGGGGGCCTTCTGGGTATAATTCACCCCTCCACTTT.

The chain joins TRBV27 to TRBJ1-6; D may be TRBD1 (6 bases). Trimming removed 3 bases from V and 5 bases from J, with 8 bases in between. Germline CDR1 and CDR2: MNHEY and SMNVEV (reference sequence). This CDR3 is built from 14 residues. This CDR3 is CASSFYRDNSPLHF. CDR3 bases: TGTGCCAGCAGTTTTTACAGGGATAATTCACCCCTCCACTTT.

The gene calls are TRBV5-8 and TRBJ1-2; tentatively, D is TRBD1 (5 bases). Per the germline V gene, CDR1 is SGHTS and CDR2 is YDEGEE. V was trimmed by 0 bases and J by 5 bases, leaving 8 bases between them. This CDR3 comprises 13 residues. The CDR3 loop reads CASSLAGIYGYTF. DNA for the CDR3: TGTGCCAGCAGCTTGGCAGGGATTTATGGCTACACCTTC.

V is TRBV5-4 and J is TRBJ2-7, with TRBD1 matching 8 bases. The CDR3 is made up of 16 amino acids. The trim removed 0 bases at V and 0 bases at J, leaving 5 bases unmatched. CDR1 SGHNT and CDR2 YYREEE come from the germline V gene (reference sequence). CDR3 protein: CASSLGAGQASYEQYF. Written as DNA, the CDR3 is TGTGCCAGCAGCTTGGGGGCGGGACAGGCCTCCTACGAGCAGTACTTC.

V and J are TRBV6-2 or TRBV6-3 and TRBJ1-1, with no clear D. The CDR3 sequence is 14 residues long. From germline, CDR1 is MNHEY and CDR2 SVGEGT. The ends were cut back, 1 base at V and 5 bases at J, with 11 bases in the middle. CDR3 in amino acids: CASSYLGRRTEAFF. The CDR3 nucleotides read TGTGCCAGCAGTTACTTGGGGAGGAGGACTGAAGCTTTCTTT.

The chain is built from TRBV4-3 and TRBJ1-2, with a possible D match to TRBD1 (5 bases). V shed 0 bases and J shed 8 bases, with 16 bases lying between them. The CDR3 runs 15 residues. Germline V CDR1 and CDR2: LGHNA, YSLEER. The CDR3 sequence: CASSQERTTLRGYTF. Here the CDR3 DNA reads TGCGCCAGCAGCCAAGAAAGGACAACCTTAAGGGGCTACACCTTC.

This chain joins TRBV10-3 and TRBJ2-7; 11 bases align to TRBD1. The CDR3 loop spans 15 amino acids. CDR1 ENHRY and CDR2 SYGVKD come from the germline V gene. V was pared by 2 bases and J by 10 bases, with 10 bases of the junction left unmatched. CDR3 sequence (DNA): TGTGCCATCAGTGAGAGGACAGGGGGCGTCGGATATCAGTACTTC. It specifies CAISERTGGVGYQYF.

The genes are TRBV6-1 and TRBJ1-1; D gene uncertain. This CDR3 has 14 amino acids. V was clipped by 3 bases and J by 1 base, with 9 bases between them. The V gene's germline CDR1 is MNHNS and CDR2 SASEGT. Here the CDR3 DNA reads TGTGCCAGCAGTGAGCTACGCTGGAACACTGAAGCTTTCTTT. It is translated as CASSELRWNTEAFF.

The chain links TRBV4-1 to TRBJ1-1, with 9 positions matching TRBD1. Trimming at V came to 2 bases and at J to 5 bases, leaving 9 bases not matched to a gene. Germline CDR1 MGHRA, CDR2 YSYEKL. CDR3 length: 16 amino acids. CDR3 amino acids: CASSQPNRQGGTEAFF. Written as DNA, the CDR3 is TGCGCCAGCAGCCAACCAAATCGACAGGGGGGGACTGAAGCTTTCTTT.

V and J are TRBV14 and TRBJ2-7; no clear D. The germline CDR1 and CDR2 sequences are SGHDN and FVKESK. V lost 4 bases and J lost 2, with 9 bases in between. CDR3 length: 13 residues. For the CDR3, the DNA is TGTGCCAGCAGCCGTAGACGGGCCTACGAGCAGTACTTC. Its translation: CASSRRRAYEQYF.

This clone was detected only once. This chain connects TRBV5-1 to TRBJ1-1; D is perhaps TRBD1 (5 bases). V shed 5 bases and J shed 2 bases, with 16 bases lying between them. Per the germline V gene, CDR1 is SGHRS and CDR2 is YFSETQ. The CDR3 loop spans 15 amino acids. The CDR3 region has the DNA TGCGCCAGCAGACGCGACTTGGGGGGTAACACTGAAGCTTTCTTT. This sequence encodes CASRRDLGGNTEAFF.

The chain joins TRBV7-2 to TRBJ2-7, with D possibly matching TRBD2 (6 bases). Trimming stripped 4 bases from V and 7 bases from J, with 14 bases between. Germline-derived CDR1 and CDR2 are SGHTA and FQGNSA. The CDR3 consists of 13 residues. This CDR3 reads CASSWDLPTEQYF. CDR3 DNA sequence: TGTGCCAGCAGCTGGGACTTACCTACGGAGCAGTACTTC.

This chain uses TRBV19 with TRBJ2-7; 8 bases align to TRBD2. The CDR3 totals 15 residues. V gave up 7 bases and J gave up 4 bases; unmatched junction bases: 12. The germline V gene has CDR1 LNHDA and CDR2 SQIVND (reference sequence). CDR3 residues: CASKSAGTSRYEQYF. Here the CDR3 DNA reads TGTGCCAGTAAGTCGGCGGGGACTAGTCGGTACGAGCAGTACTTC.

The chain carries TRBV3-1 (or the pseudogene TRBV3-2) and TRBJ2-7; 10 bases agree with TRBD2. Per the germline V gene, CDR1 is LGHDT and CDR2 is YNNKEL (reference sequence). With 0 bases clipped from V and 3 bases from J, the junction kept 8 bases outside the gene matches. The CDR3 is made up of 17 amino acids. The CDR3 DNA is TGTGCCAGCAGCCAAGAGCGTATACTAGCGGGGAACTACGAGCAGTACTTC. Translation: CASSQERILAGNYEQYF.

The chain recombines TRBV4-3 with TRBJ1-2, with a weak D call TRBD1 (5 bases). The germline V gene has CDR1 LGHNA and CDR2 YSLEER. The CDR3 length is 14 residues. Trimming removed 0 bases from V and 5 bases from J, with 10 bases in between. For the CDR3, the DNA is TGCGCCAGCAGCCAAGATCGGGGGGAATATGGCTACACCTTC. Translating it yields CASSQDRGEYGYTF.

This clone was detected only once. The chain has TRBV29-1 and TRBJ1-1; D is perhaps TRBD1 (5 bases). Trimming pared 6 bases from V and 4 bases from J, leaving 9 bases between. This CDR3 has 11 amino acids. Germline CDR1 SQVTM, CDR2 ANQGSEA. In DNA, the CDR3 is TGCAGCGTGGGGGGAGGCACTGAAGCTTTCTTT. Translation: CSVGGGTEAFF.

The rearrangement links TRBV30 to TRBJ1-1; 8 nucleotides line up with TRBD1. Germline assignment: CDR1 GTSNPN and CDR2 SVGIG (reference sequence). The CDR3 runs 13 residues. Trimming removed 1 base from V and 7 bases from J; junction bases left unmatched: 5. The CDR3 spells CAWSGWDRLEAFF. The CDR3 DNA is TGTGCCTGGAGTGGGTGGGACAGGCTTGAAGCTTTCTTT. The entire variable domain, with the rest obtained from reference TRBV30 and TRBJ1-1, is as follows: SQTIHQWPATLVQPVGSPLSLECTVEGTSNPNLYWYRQAAGRGLQLLFYSVGIGQISSEVPQNLSASRPQDRQFILSSKKLLLSDSGFYLCAWSGWDRLEAFFGQGTRLTVV.

This rearrangement joins TRBV9 to TRBJ1-4, with 7 bases fitting TRBD1. V trimming: 0 bases; J trimming: 7 bases; junction bases outside the gene matches: 6. The length of the CDR3 is 15 residues. CDR1 SGDLS and CDR2 YYNGEE come from the germline V gene. In nucleotides, the CDR3 is TGTGCCAGCAGCGTAGAGAGGGGGCGGGGTGAAAAACTGTTTTTT. Amino acids: CASSVERGRGEKLFF.

CDR3 amino acids: CASSAGGLSYNEQFF. DNA for the CDR3: TGTGCCAGCAGCGCCGGGGGGCTCTCCTACAATGAGCAGTTCTTC. The chain has TRBV7-6 and TRBJ2-1; tentatively, D is TRBD2 (7 bases). There are 15 residues in the CDR3. Trimming removed 5 bases at V and 0 bases at J, with 11 bases between. Looked up from germline, CDR1 is SGHVS and CDR2 is FNYEAQ.

The chain has TRBV7-2 and TRBJ2-7, with TRBD2 identical over 11 bases. Germline loops: CDR1 SGHTA, CDR2 FQGNSA. J was trimmed by 4 bases and V by 5 bases; bases with no gene match: 7. The CDR3 covers 15 residues. CDR3 coding DNA: TGTGCCAGCAGCCTGGGACTAGCGGAATCTTACGAGCAGTACTTC. Translating gives CASSLGLAESYEQYF.

The chain couples TRBV7-6 to TRBJ2-5; no definite D call. The V gene lost 3 bases and the J gene lost 5 bases, with 22 bases spanning the gap. CDR1 is SGHVS and CDR2 is FNYEAQ in the germline V gene. The CDR3 extends over 17 amino acids. CDR3 coding DNA: TGTGCCAGCAGCTTTGTTCTCCCCTCGCGGCCGTGGGAGACCCAGTACTTC. Translating it yields CASSFVLPSRPWETQYF.

Comments on this clone: Additional DNA sequences in this sample encode the identical CDR3. The V gene is TRBV9, the J gene TRBJ2-5; 11 nucleotides line up with TRBD2. The junction had 2 bases not matched to a gene; V was cut back by 2 bases and J by 5 bases. The CDR3 totals 14 residues. Germline CDR1 reads SGDLS; CDR2 reads YYNGEE. In DNA form, the CDR3 reads TGTGCCAGCAGCGTTAGCGGGGGGGCGGAGACCCAGTACTTC. It specifies CASSVSGGAETQYF.